This record covers a single T cell receptor (beta chain). No antigen is known for it. Here immunoSEQ multiplex PCR was the method, and the copy in TCRdb shows in-frame clones only, minus some. The data show roughly 76,000 clones, under 75% seen once. Chemo-refractory metastatic non-small-cell lung cancer patients underwent focal radiation alongside CTLA-4 blockade with ipilimumab. The data originate from a study of radiotherapy plus CTLA-4 blockade in lung cancer. Study in general: Objective response rate was about 19%; disease control rate, around 30%.

Study results and caveats: Early blood T cell clone dynamics, with interferon-beta, were reported to best predict response. Among blood TCR repertoires after radiotherapy plus ipilimumab, tumor-derived clones expanded.

Germline CDR1 and CDR2: MNHEY and SVGAGI. The V and J ends lost 4 bases and 6 bases respectively, with 18 bases between them. The CDR3 sequence is 16 residues long. The rearrangement links TRBV6-5 to TRBJ2-2, with D possibly matching TRBD1 (6 bases). This TCR came from a human donor with non-small cell lung cancer whose response to radiotherapy plus ipilimumab could not be evaluated. The sample in question was peripheral blood, obtained from a patient treated with radiotherapy plus ipilimumab. CDR3 in amino acids: CASSSEGESDSGELFF. The CDR3 bases are TGTGCCAGCAGTTCTGAGGGGGAGTCGGACTCCGGGGAGCTGTTTTTT.